The present T cell receptor beta chain was sequenced within a study of vaccination effects on CD4 cells after COVID-19. Study outcomes and limitations: Within healthy vaccinees, only 1 of 255 vaccine-induced clones displayed cross-reactivity with common cold coronaviruses.

V dropped 6 bases and J dropped 4; count of bases not matched to a gene: 8. CDR1 MNHEY and CDR2 SMNVEV come from the germline V gene (reference sequence). The CDR3 contains 15 residues. Following culture for roughly 10 days, CD4+ T cells were isolated. Vaccine administered to participants consisted of two doses of either BNT162b2 or mRNA-1273. Nucleocapsid antibody tests were negative, and the vaccine recipients had no prior SARS-CoV-2 infection. This table comes from immunoSEQ multiplex PCR, and its TCRdb copy is limited to in-frame clones, with some not included. The sample lists about 66,000 clones; roughly 80% were seen once. For this clone: Its antigen is currently unknown.

The clonotype comes from a human donor who received a COVID-19 vaccine. The starting material was CD4+ T cells from PBMCs cultured without peptide, obtained after COVID-19 vaccination. The V and J genes are TRBV27 and TRBJ1-4; 7 nucleotides line up with TRBD1. In nucleotides, the CDR3 is TGTGCCAGCAGGCGCGCGACAGGGAGTAATGAAAAACTGTTTTTT. Its protein is CASRRATGSNEKLFF.